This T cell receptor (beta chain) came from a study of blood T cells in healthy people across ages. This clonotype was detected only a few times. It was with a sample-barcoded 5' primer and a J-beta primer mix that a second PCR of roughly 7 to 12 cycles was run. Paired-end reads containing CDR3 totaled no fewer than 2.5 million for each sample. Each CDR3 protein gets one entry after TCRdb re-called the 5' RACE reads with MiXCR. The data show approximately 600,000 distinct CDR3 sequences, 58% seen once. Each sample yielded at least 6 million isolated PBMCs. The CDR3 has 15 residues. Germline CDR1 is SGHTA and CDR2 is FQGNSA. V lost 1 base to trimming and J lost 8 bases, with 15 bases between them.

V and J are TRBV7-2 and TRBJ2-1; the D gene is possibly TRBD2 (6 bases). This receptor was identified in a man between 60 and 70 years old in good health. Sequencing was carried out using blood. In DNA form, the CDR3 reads TGTGCCAGCAGCTTAGAACTAGCTTTCGGCTATGAGCAGTTCTTC. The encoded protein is CASSLELAFGYEQFF.